The 15 T cell receptor beta chains in this list originate from one sample, sequenced in a study of Graves' ophthalmopathy and Graves' hyperthyroidism. The authors amplified TCR beta CDR3 regions, and they did so from RNA transcripts for repertoire sequencing. Scientists carried out first-round RT-PCR using HTBI primers and then a second-round multiplex PCR. TCRdb itself ran the multiplex PCR reads through MiXCR, one entry per CDR3 protein. The table shows over a million distinct CDR3 sequences, with 36% occurring only once. Sequencing was carried out using peripheral blood or thyroid tissue (not recorded which). All receptors derive from an adult man with Graves' hyperthyroidism.

Details on this clonotype: This could be a read error, since a much larger clone is one nucleotide away. The V call is TRBV5-1, the J call TRBJ1-1; TRBD1 agrees at 7 bases. The CDR3 covers 15 residues. CDR1 is SGHRS and CDR2 is YFSETQ in the germline V gene. Unmatched junction bases numbered 6, after V lost 4 bases and J lost 0 bases. The chain's CDR3 is CASSGDSCMNTEAFF. CDR3 DNA: TGCGCCAGCAGCGGGGACAGTTGCATGAACACTGAAGCTTTCTTT.

In its sample, this clonotype was seen a few times. The chain has TRBV30 and TRBJ2-7; D may be TRBD2 (6 bases). CDR3 size: 13 residues. Germline loops: CDR1 GTSNPN, CDR2 SVGIG (reference sequence). Trimming shortened V by 4 bases and J by 7 bases, and 17 bases separated the two germline ends. CDR3 protein: CAWTPGGGDEQYF. CDR3 DNA: TGTGCCTGGACTCCCGGGGGAGGTGATGAGCAGTACTTC.

This clonotype was recorded at least ten times. The V call is TRBV10-3, the J call TRBJ1-6, with unresolved D. V shed 0 bases and J shed 9 bases, with 18 bases lying between them. The CDR3 totals 17 residues. Looked up from germline, CDR1 is ENHRY and CDR2 is SYGVKD. CDR3 in amino acids: CAISESNLAGVGSPLHF. The CDR3 DNA reads as TGTGCCATCAGTGAGTCGAACCTCGCGGGAGTCGGTTCACCCCTCCACTTT.

This clonotype was seen many times. J is TRBJ1-5 and V is TRBV15; D call uncertain. The germline V gene encodes CDR1 LNHNV and CDR2 YYDKDF (reference sequence). Trimming removed 0 bases from V and 0 bases from J, with 9 bases in between. CDR3 length equals 16 residues. The CDR3: CATSRDLRASNQPQHF. The CDR3 DNA reads TGTGCCACCAGCAGAGATCTGAGGGCTAGCAATCAGCCCCAGCATTTT.

With respect to this clonotype: Relative to the germline gene, one junction end is altered; a read error may explain this. The V call is TRBV20-1, the J call TRBJ2-7; 10 bases match TRBD1. In germline, CDR1 is DFQATT, CDR2 SNEGSKA (reference sequence). The CDR3 is 15 amino acids. CDR3 coding DNA: TGCAGTGCACATCCGGGACAGGGGTCGTCCTACGGGCAGTACTTC. Translation: CSAHPGQGSSYGQYF.

The gene calls are TRBV29-1 and TRBJ1-1, with D unclear. Germline CDR1 reads SQVTM; CDR2 reads ANQGSEA. V was cut by 8 bases and J by 4 bases, with 8 bases left in between. The CDR3 loop spans 10 amino acids. The CDR3 sequence is CSRAATEAFF. The DNA for the CDR3 is TGCAGCCGGGCGGCCACTGAAGCTTTCTTT.

The V gene is TRBV7-8, the J gene TRBJ2-3; D is ambiguous. The CDR3 covers 16 residues. Trimming cost V 1 base and J 1 base, with 12 bases left between them. The germline V gene has CDR1 SGHVS and CDR2 FQNEAQ. CDR3 amino acids: CASSLVVFGGTDTQYF. In DNA, the CDR3 is TGTGCCAGCAGCTTAGTAGTTTTTGGAGGCACAGATACGCAGTATTTT.

There are a few counts of this clonotype. The chain has TRBV2 and TRBJ2-7; no clear D. V lost 6 bases, J lost 9 bases, and 15 bases lay in between. CDR3 size: 12 residues. The germline CDR1 and CDR2 sequences are SNHLY and FYNNEI. CDR3 loop: CASRHLLTGQYF. The CDR3 coding sequence is TGTGCCAGCAGACACCTCCTAACGGGGCAGTACTTC.

At least ten counts were recorded for this clonotype. The rearrangement uses TRBV5-1 and TRBJ1-2; D is undetermined. Trimming took off 0 bases at V and 1 base at J, with 10 bases between the two ends. Germline V gene lookup returns CDR1 SGHRS and CDR2 YFSETQ. The CDR3 spans 15 residues. The CDR3 DNA reads as TGCGCCAGCAGCTTGGAAGGTCAGCGTAACTATGGCTACACCTTC. Protein: CASSLEGQRNYGYTF.

This clonotype was detected ten times or more. The rearrangement links TRBV20-1 to TRBJ1-1; no clear D gene. CDR1 is DFQATT, CDR2 SNEGSKA, per germline (reference sequence). The CDR3 totals 12 residues. With 1 base removed from V and 0 bases from J, the gap between germline ends came to 3 bases. The CDR3 is CSARAVNTEAFF. CDR3 coding DNA: TGCAGTGCTAGAGCGGTGAACACTGAAGCTTTCTTT.

In its sample, this clonotype was seen once. This CDR3 reads CASSLAKGREVDTQYF. The CDR3 DNA sequence: TGTGCCAGCAGCTTAGCCAAGGGGAGAGAGGTAGATACGCAGTATTTT. The chain carries TRBV11-2 and TRBJ2-3; D could derive from TRBD1 or TRBD2 (5 bases each). V lost 1 base, J lost 5 bases, and 16 bases lay in between. The CDR3 has 16 amino acids. CDR1 is SGHAT, CDR2 FQNNGV, per germline.

This clonotype was found many times. The chain employs TRBV19 and TRBJ2-7; unclear D gene. V lost 3 bases and J 7 bases, leaving 10 bases between the germline ends. CDR1 and CDR2 from the germline V gene are LNHDA and SQIVND (reference sequence). The CDR3 sequence is 12 residues long. CDR3 DNA sequence: TGTGCCAGTAGTATTTCCGAGAGTGAGCAGTACTTC. It yields the protein CASSISESEQYF.

Notes on this clonotype: Germline is not matched at one junction end, which may reflect a read error. The rearrangement uses TRBV20-1 and TRBJ2-2, with TRBD1 identical over 7 bases. From germline, CDR1 is DFQATT and CDR2 SNEGSKA (reference sequence). The CDR3 extends over 14 amino acids. In nucleotides, the CDR3 is TGCAGTGCTTGGGGACAGCGGAACACTGGGGAGCTGTTTTTT. Translation: CSAWGQRNTGELFF.

This rearrangement joins TRBV20-1 to TRBJ1-5; D is unresolved. V was pared by 6 bases and J by 6 bases, with 18 bases between. Germline-derived CDR1 and CDR2 are DFQATT and SNEGSKA (reference sequence). There are 14 residues in the CDR3. CDR3 DNA: TGCAGTGCCCATGGTCAGAGGGTGGCTCAGCCCCAGCATTTT. Translating gives CSAHGQRVAQPQHF.

This clonotype was detected many times. V and J are TRBV2 and TRBJ1-1; D unclear. V shed 4 bases and J shed 5 bases, with 8 bases lying between them. Germline-derived CDR1 and CDR2 are SNHLY and FYNNEI. CDR3 length: 12 amino acids. Written as DNA, the CDR3 is TGTGCCAGCAGTGCTGGTTTAACTGAAGCTTTCTTT. Protein: CASSAGLTEAFF.